A single TCR beta chain is shown here with its context. A few counts support this clone. No antigen is known for it. No clone much larger than this one lies a single base away; base qualities are absent. Donors were healthy HIV-negative adults with no recently reported acute infections or vaccinations. Every donor was a Caucasian adult residing in Nashville, Tennessee, USA. CD4+ T cells were enriched by magnetic negative selection, after which naive cells were positively selected on CD45RA and the negative fraction was taken as the memory subset. Blood was collected by leukapheresis, and PBMCs were isolated by Ficoll-Histopaque density gradient centrifugation and then cryopreserved in liquid nitrogen vapor phase. Analytical flow cytometry was used to check the purity and quantity of every magnetically sorted T cell population. Genomic DNA was isolated from each sorted fraction and quantified by UV absorbance on a Nanodrop 2000c.

TCR CDR3 regions were amplified from genomic DNA by multiplex PCR using the deep immunoSEQ assay. Extracted genomic DNA from each cell subset was spread evenly across all wells of several immunoSEQ 96-well plates, with each plate serving as a replicate. Each replicate PCR for sorted subsets received about 180 ng genomic DNA, equal to about 30,000 T cell genomes. The purified libraries were quantified using a Qubit 3.0 fluorometer, sized with a Bioanalyzer 2100, and then quantified again using the KAPA Library Quantification kit. Each immunoSEQ 96-well plate was sequenced on its own single-read 150-cycle Illumina NextSeq 550 flow cell. The published analysis was carried out like this. The immunoSEQ output contained only junctional sequences without quality scores, so filtering could not match that applied to full-length reads. To assign V/J genes and CDR3, sequences were annotated against IMGT germline references using PyIR, a Python wrapper for IgBLAST v1.9. Reads were filtered out if the reads had weak V/J assignments (E-value above 1e-6), no CDR3, stop codons, out-of-frame junctions, or ambiguous translated residues. V3J clonotypes were defined by identical inferred V gene, J gene, and CDR3 amino acid sequence. The percentage overlap between two repertoires was calculated by dividing the number of shared unique clonotypes by the size of the smaller repertoire. Richness of each repertoire was evaluated using RTK rarefaction, the Chao1 estimator, and Recon v2.1 estimates of unobserved clonotypes. Generation probabilities for all TCRbeta clonotypes obtained by the gDNA method from four donors were computed using OLGA. TCRdb obtained this table from immuneACCESS and retained in-frame rearrangements with V and J assigned. These tables miss some clones; where compared with another copy, unresolved V genes account for less than half of the shortfall, and the remainder is unexplained. V and J calls and clone size are given by that table; D and trimming were obtained from the DNA. The sample yields about a million clones; around 77% were counted once. The ten top clones hold 0.89% of the sample.

The cysteine opens and the phenylalanine closes a CDR3 of 15 amino acids. CDR3 DNA only is kept here, 45 bases in frame from base 1. The germline V gene yields SGHRS for CDR1 and YFSETQ for CDR2. The junction carries 14 bases between V and J, which are trimmed by 2 bases and 4 bases respectively. The data derive from a study of shared clonotypes between healthy human individuals (dated by TCRdb to the early 2020s). Background on the whole study: The cohort comprised two women and a few men aged 18 to 49 years. Leukapheresis yielded between about 0.85 and 10 billion PBMCs per donor. Per donor, three plates each were used for CD4 naive and CD4 memory, two for CD8 naive, and one for CD8 memory. To increase sequencing depth and limit assay-specific biases, different laboratories used diverse techniques to prepare libraries and sequence TCR repertoires. To estimate repertoire size and how much clonotypes are shared between individuals, the study performed deep sequencing of blood TCR repertoires from roughly five healthy adults.

What the research found in general, with its limitations: Incomplete sequencing was indicated by rarefaction of sorted-subset datasets, despite the large sequencing depth. Clonotypes shared by all four sorted-subset donors showed higher generation probabilities than non-shared clonotypes. Naive subsets generally had larger estimated clonotype richness than memory subsets did. Pairwise subsampling indicated that sequencing depth was expected to affect the degree of clonotype sharing among donors. Approximately 5% of naive CD4, roughly 3.5% of naive CD8, about 2.4% of memory CD4, and about 0.4% of memory CD8 clonotypes were shared across several donors. The genetic and exposure-history diversity represented was limited by the small number of donors. Sampling was limited to blood, and TCR repertoires in tissue likely differ from TCR repertoires in blood.

This receptor was taken from a man younger than 30 in good health. Some clones in this sample may be carry-over from other donors' samples. This chain joins TRBV5-1 to TRBJ2-3, with a weak D call of TRBD1 (6 bases match). The sample taken for sequencing was memory CD4+ T cells from PBMCs. The sample's cell subset or site label is to be understood as: CD45RA-negative fraction. The CDR3 reads as follows: CASSFGAGAADTQYF. The DNA is TGCGCCAGCAGCTTCGGGGCAGGGGCCGCAGATACGCAGTATTTT.